This T cell receptor beta chain was identified in a study of early T cells in non-severe SARS-CoV-2 infection. Study-level background: Sequencing input comprised bulk RNA from unsorted whole blood; chain pairing was not available. The study's findings and limits: The study's VDJdb matching favored anti-spike CD8 responses and missed private and CD4 specificities.

The germline V and J ends were trimmed by 3 bases and 5 bases, with 17 bases remaining between them. The V gene's germline CDR1 is MNHNS and CDR2 SASEGT. This CDR3 is built from 15 residues. Unique molecular identifiers were added to individual cDNA molecules. A single record per CDR3 protein comes from TCRdb applying MiXCR to the 5' RACE reads. The sample records some 62,000 distinct CDR3 sequences, 7.5% to 9% being singletons. Of note for this clonotype: Its antigen is unknown.

The material sequenced was whole blood, taken at baseline. The V and J genes are TRBV6-1 and TRBJ2-7; the D gene is possibly TRBD1 (6 bases). The TCR originated in an adult who was a healthcare worker with PCR-confirmed SARS-CoV-2 infection or an uninfected control (not recorded which). DNA of the CDR3: TGTGCCAGCAGTGATCGGCAGGGGCTTAGGGACGAGCAGTACTTC. It specifies CASSDRQGLRDEQYF.